What follows describes a single T cell receptor beta chain. The primer mix had 60 Vbeta and 13 Jbeta primers. Here immunoSEQ multiplex PCR was the method, and the copy in TCRdb shows in-frame clones only, minus some. The table lists fewer than 120,000 clones, about 80% of them singletons, with about an eighth in the top ten. The sample comes from a study of cytomegalovirus exposure and HLA in healthy donors. The CDR3 is made up of 15 amino acids. Germline lookup yields CDR1 LGHNA and CDR2 YNFKEQ. V lost 4 bases, J lost 0 bases, and 13 bases lay in between. V gene TRBV4-2 combines with J gene TRBJ2-7; D is ambiguous. Sequenced sample: PBMCs. The clonotype originates from a man aged 30 to 39 in good health and CMV-seropositive. The CDR3 DNA sequence: TGTGCCAGCAGCCCGGCCCAAGGAGCCTCCTACGAGCAGTACTTC. This gives the protein CASSPAQGASYEQYF.